The 23 T cell receptor beta chains presented below share a single source sample, sequenced in a study of blood T cells in healthy people across ages. Then a second PCR, running about 7 to 11 cycles, was carried out with a sample-barcoded 5' primer and a J-beta primer mix. TCRdb passed the 5' RACE reads through MiXCR, listing each CDR3 protein once. The top ten hold 15% to 19% of the sample, which has 600,000 or so distinct CDR3 sequences, 25% to 30% seen once. Sequencing was carried out using blood. The receptor source for this set is an elderly woman in good health.

This clonotype came up a few times. This sequence joins TRBV5-1 and TRBJ2-2, with TRBD2 identical over 8 bases. The CDR3 loop spans 17 amino acids. CDR1 and CDR2 from the germline V gene are SGHRS and YFSETQ. Trimming removed 3 bases from V and 2 bases from J; junction bases left unmatched: 9. CDR3 DNA sequence: TGCGCCAGCAGCTACCTGGGACTAGACAAAAACACCGGGGAGCTGTTTTTT. It encodes CASSYLGLDKNTGELFF. Variable domain in full (rest from reference TRBV5-1 and TRBJ2-2): KAGVTQTPRYLIKTRGQQVTLSCSPISGHRSVSWYQQTPGQGLQFLFEYFSETQRNKGNFPGRFSGRQFSNSRSEMNVSTLELGDSALYLCASSYLGLDKNTGELFFGEGSRLTVL.

Many counts were recorded for this clonotype. V usage is TRBV10-3 and J usage is TRBJ2-1; D not certain. V lost 6 bases, J lost 7 bases, and 7 bases lay in between. Per germline, CDR1 ENHRY and CDR2 SYGVKD. The CDR3 has 11 amino acids. Here the CDR3 DNA reads TGTGCCATCAGGCAAGGGAATGAGCAGTTCTTC. This sequence encodes CAIRQGNEQFF.

This clonotype was seen once. V is TRBV5-1 and J is TRBJ2-5; 7 nucleotides line up with TRBD1. The V segment lost 2 bases and the J segment 1 base; nucleotides outside the gene matches: 17. The CDR3 length is 19 residues. Germline V gene lookup returns CDR1 SGHRS and CDR2 YFSETQ. The CDR3 region has the DNA TGCGCCAGCAGCTTCCCGAACAGGGGAAGTCGACAGGCCCAAGAGACCCAGTACTTC. Protein: CASSFPNRGSRQAQETQYF.

The chain joins TRBV24-1 to TRBJ2-3; TRBD1 agrees at 10 bases. The CDR3 is made up of 16 amino acids. The V gene end was trimmed by 0 bases and the J gene end by 5 bases; junction bases not matched to a gene: 4. Per germline, CDR1 KGHDR and CDR2 SFDVKD. The CDR3 nucleotides are TGTGCCACCAGTGATTTGGGGACAGGGGTGGGAGATACGCAGTATTTT. It specifies CATSDLGTGVGDTQYF.

This clonotype was counted ten times or more. The chain links TRBV5-1 to TRBJ2-5; D uncertain. Germline V lookup: CDR1 SGHRS, CDR2 YFSETQ. Trimming took 1 base from V and 2 from J, leaving 12 bases between them. The CDR3 sequence is 15 residues long. CDR3 sequence (DNA): TGCGCCAGCAGCTTGACTATCCAGCCTCAAGAGACCCAGTACTTC. It translates to CASSLTIQPQETQYF. Combining the CDR3 with reference TRBV5-1 and TRBJ2-5 gives the whole variable domain KAGVTQTPRYLIKTRGQQVTLSCSPISGHRSVSWYQQTPGQGLQFLFEYFSETQRNKGNFPGRFSGRQFSNSRSEMNVSTLELGDSALYLCASSLTIQPQETQYFGPGTRLLVL.

This clonotype was seen repeatedly, ten times or more. This chain connects TRBV4-3 to TRBJ1-4; D not resolved. V lost 0 bases to trimming and J lost 7 bases, with 21 bases between them. The CDR3 has 18 residues. Germline V gene sequence: CDR1 LGHNA, CDR2 YSLEER. This CDR3 reads CASSQDLQVNLTPEKLFF. The CDR3 DNA reads as TGCGCCAGCAGCCAAGATCTTCAGGTTAATCTGACCCCTGAAAAACTGTTTTTT.

The chain has TRBV4-2 and TRBJ2-5, with 7 nucleotides matching TRBD2. TRBJ2-7 explains the end of the DNA better; the J call may be wrong. Looked up from germline, CDR1 is LGHNA and CDR2 is YNFKEQ. This CDR3 region has 15 residues. CDR3 amino acids: CASSQDASGTYEQYF. DNA of the CDR3: TGTGCCAGCAGCCAAGATGCTAGCGGTACCTACGAGCAGTACTTC.

This clonotype has at least ten counts. The chain joins TRBV5-1 to TRBJ2-4, with a weak D call TRBD1 (5 bases). Trimming left V 0 bases short and J 0 bases short, with 13 bases between. This CDR3 comprises 17 residues. Germline V gene data show CDR1 as SGHRS and CDR2 as YFSETQ. The CDR3 DNA reads TGCGCCAGCAGCTTGGGAACAGGCGTACTAGCCAAAAACATTCAGTACTTC. It yields the protein CASSLGTGVLAKNIQYF.

As to this clonotype: This may stem from a read error, because a much larger clone lies one nucleotide away. The V call is TRBV14, the J call TRBJ2-1; D is uncertain. The end of the DNA is better explained by TRBJ2-7, so the J call may be wrong. The CDR3 is 13 amino acids. The V gene's germline CDR1 is SGHDN and CDR2 FVKESK. Here the CDR3 DNA reads TGTGCCAGCAGCCAAGCCCTATACAATGAGCAGTACTTC. Amino acid sequence: CASSQALYNEQYF.

This clonotype was counted ten times or more. The rearrangement uses TRBV7-2 and TRBJ2-7; 11 positions agree with TRBD2. The CDR3 is 16 residues long. Germline trimming cut 2 bases from V and 6 bases from J; bases unmatched to any gene: 9. Per the germline V gene, CDR1 is SGHTA and CDR2 is FQGNSA. The CDR3 bases are TGTGCCAGCAGCTTACCCGGACTAGCGGGCAGGGTCGAGCAGTACTTC. Its protein is CASSLPGLAGRVEQYF.

The genes are TRBV5-5 and TRBJ1-1; a possible D gene is TRBD1 (5 bases). The CDR3 has 15 amino acids. Germline CDR1 SGHKS, CDR2 YYEKEE (reference sequence). The V gene lost 3 bases and the J gene lost 0 bases, with 12 bases spanning the gap. For the CDR3, the DNA is TGTGCCAGCAGCTCCAGAGGACAAGTGAACACTGAAGCTTTCTTT. Amino acid sequence: CASSSRGQVNTEAFF.

This clonotype was found many times. CDR3 protein: CASTSVGTPFPEQYF. The CDR3 bases are TGCGCCAGCACCTCTGTGGGGACACCTTTCCCCGAGCAGTACTTC. This chain uses TRBV5-1 with TRBJ2-7; possible D gene TRBD1, 6 bases. The V end lost 6 bases, the J end lost 6 bases, and 22 bases lay between the germline ends. The length of the CDR3 is 15 residues. Germline V gives CDR1 SGHRS, CDR2 YFSETQ.

This clonotype was seen repeatedly, ten times or more. The chain couples TRBV29-1 to TRBJ1-1; possible D gene TRBD1, 5 bases. This CDR3 has 13 amino acids. V was clipped by 4 bases and J by 5 bases, with 14 bases between them. Germline V lookup: CDR1 SQVTM, CDR2 ANQGSEA. Here the CDR3 DNA reads TGCAGCGTTGGGGGACGCTCGTTGACTGAAGCTTTCTTT. Amino acid sequence: CSVGGRSLTEAFF.

The chain uses TRBV12-3 or TRBV12-4 and TRBJ1-1; a possible D gene is TRBD1 (5 bases). The germline V and J ends were trimmed by 2 bases and 8 bases, with 6 bases remaining between them. This CDR3 has 11 residues. CDR3 bases: TGTGCCAGCAGTTTATACAGGGAAGCTTTCTTT. Translated, it gives CASSLYREAFF.

This clonotype has a count of ten or more. The chain couples TRBV6-1 to TRBJ1-2, with no clear D. Germline assignment: CDR1 MNHNS and CDR2 SASEGT. Trimming left V 3 bases short and J 4 bases short, with 12 bases between. CDR3 length: 14 residues. The CDR3 region is CASSESVGLYGYTF. CDR3 DNA: TGTGCCAGCAGTGAGAGCGTCGGCCTCTATGGCTACACCTTC.

This chain links TRBV7-2 with TRBJ2-1; 7 positions agree with TRBD2. The CDR3 runs 15 residues. After removal of 5 bases from V and 5 bases from J, the junction contained 9 bases not matched to a gene. CDR1 is SGHTA and CDR2 is FQGNSA in the germline V gene. CDR3 sequence: CASSHRDYGDNEQFF. CDR3 DNA sequence: TGTGCCAGCAGCCACCGGGACTATGGAGACAATGAGCAGTTCTTC.

This clonotype was counted ten times or more. CDR3 in DNA: TGTGCCATCAGTGGGATAAGGGACTTAAGAATCCGCGAGCAGTACTTC. Protein sequence: CAISGIRDLRIREQYF. The rearrangement links TRBV10-3 to TRBJ2-7, with a possible D match to TRBD2 (6 bases). The V end lost 4 bases, the J end lost 6 bases, and 22 bases lay between the germline ends. The CDR3 runs 16 residues. Germline CDR1 is ENHRY and CDR2 is SYGVKD.

This chain connects TRBV30 to TRBJ2-4; 9 nucleotides agree with TRBD1. This CDR3 is 15 amino acids long. Trimming cost V 2 bases and J 9 bases; bases outside gene matches: 11. Germline V CDR1 and CDR2: GTSNPN, SVGIG (reference sequence). The CDR3, as DNA: TGTGCCTGGAGTCCATTGGGACAGGGATTTGGCATTCAGTACTTC. Protein: CAWSPLGQGFGIQYF. Combining the CDR3 with reference TRBV30 and TRBJ2-4 gives the whole variable domain SQTIHQWPATLVQPVGSPLSLECTVEGTSNPNLYWYRQAAGRGLQLLFYSVGIGQISSEVPQNLSASRPQDRQFILSSKKLLLSDSGFYLCAWSPLGQGFGIQYFGAGTRLSVL.

Ten or more counts support this clonotype. This may stem from a read error, because a much larger clone lies one nucleotide away. The chain recombines TRBV7-2 with TRBJ2-1; no clear D gene. This CDR3 has 14 residues. Germline loops: CDR1 SGHTA, CDR2 FQGNSA. Trimming removed 6 bases from V and 6 bases from J, with 15 bases in between. CDR3 in amino acids: CASRPLESRNEQFF. In DNA form, the CDR3 reads TGTGCCAGCAGACCCCTAGAGAGCCGCAATGAGCAGTTCTTC. Variable domain in full (rest from reference TRBV7-2 and TRBJ2-1): GAGVSQSPSNKVTEKGKDVELRCDPISGHTALYWYRQSLGQGLEFLIYFQGNSAPDKSGLPSDRFSAERTGGSVSTLTIQRTQQEDSAVYLCASRPLESRNEQFFGPGTRLTVL.

This clonotype was seen ten or more times. This rearrangement joins TRBV4-2 to TRBJ2-1, with 16 bases lining up with TRBD2. V lost 2 bases and J lost 8; bases outside the gene matches: 9. The CDR3 is 18 amino acids. Germline V gene sequence: CDR1 LGHNA, CDR2 YNFKEQ. The CDR3 nucleotides read TGTGCCAGCAGCCAATCACCGGGACTAGCGGGGGGGCACGATGAGCAGTTCTTC. Its translation: CASSQSPGLAGGHDEQFF.

This clonotype was seen at least ten times. The chain has TRBV29-1 and TRBJ1-4; 7 bases are shared with TRBD1. The V gene end was trimmed by 6 bases and the J gene end by 2 bases; junction bases not matched to a gene: 6. This CDR3 has 14 residues. Germline CDR1 SQVTM, CDR2 ANQGSEA. In DNA form, the CDR3 reads TGCAGCGTCGGTCCGACAGGGACTAATGAAAAACTGTTTTTT. Amino acids: CSVGPTGTNEKLFF.

This clonotype was seen many times. The chain carries TRBV15 and TRBJ1-2; D remains unclear. This CDR3 spans 13 amino acids. Germline V gene lookup returns CDR1 LNHNV and CDR2 YYDKDF (reference sequence). V lost 0 bases to trimming and J lost 5 bases, with 7 bases between them. CDR3 protein: CATSRDHVYGYTF. The CDR3 DNA sequence: TGTGCCACCAGCAGAGATCACGTATATGGCTACACCTTC.

This clonotype was recorded at least ten times. This may come from a read error, since a much larger clone is one base off. V usage is TRBV7-3 and J usage is TRBJ2-6, with TRBD1 matching 7 bases. Germline-derived CDR1 and CDR2 are SGHTA and FQGTGA. The CDR3 covers 15 residues. Germline trimming cut 3 bases from V and 4 bases from J; bases unmatched to any gene: 3. CDR3: CASSLTGLGANVLTF. DNA of the CDR3: TGTGCCAGCAGCTTGACAGGGTTAGGGGCCAACGTCCTGACTTTC.